These 27 T cell receptor beta chains originate from one sample sequenced in a study of blood T cell repertoires in COVID-19. Generated by immunoSEQ multiplex PCR, the TCRdb table keeps only in-frame clones and is missing some. The sample consists of over 95,000 clones, 75% to 85% of them appearing once. Sequenced input: peripheral blood. The receptors derive from a woman aged 80 or over with active or convalescent COVID-19.

The rearrangement joins TRBV9 to TRBJ2-3; TRBD2 agrees at 8 bases. The germline V gene encodes CDR1 SGDLS and CDR2 YYNGEE. Unmatched junction bases numbered 4, after V lost 1 base and J lost 3 bases. The CDR3 sequence is 15 residues long. CDR3 protein: CASSVSGTRTDTQYF. The CDR3 coding sequence is TGTGCCAGCAGCGTATCCGGGACTAGAACAGATACGCAGTATTTT.

The gene calls are TRBV7-2 and TRBJ2-5, with D maybe TRBD1 (6 bases). CDR1 and CDR2 from the germline V gene are SGHTA and FQGNSA. V was shortened by 5 bases and J by 6 bases, with 16 bases between the two germline ends. The CDR3 covers 14 residues. The CDR3 nucleotides are TGTGCCAGCAGCCTGGCAGGGGCCGACCAGACCCAGTACTTC. It codes for CASSLAGADQTQYF.

This chain links TRBV28 with TRBJ2-4, with TRBD1 identical over 8 bases. The junction had 1 base not matched to a gene; V was cut back by 6 bases and J by 0 bases. Per germline, CDR1 MDHEN and CDR2 SYDVKM. This CDR3 comprises 14 residues. The CDR3 loop reads CASRGQAAKNIQYF. The DNA of the CDR3 is TGTGCCAGCAGGGGACAGGCAGCCAAAAACATTCAGTACTTC. Filled out from reference TRBV28 and TRBJ2-4, the complete variable domain reads DVKVTQSSRYLVKRTGEKVFLECVQDMDHENMFWYRQDPGLGLRLIYFSYDVKMKEKGDIPEGYSVSREKKERFSLILESASTNQTSMYLCASRGQAAKNIQYFGAGTRLSVL.

The chain employs TRBV9 and TRBJ2-1; D is perhaps TRBD1 (5 bases). CDR1 is SGDLS, CDR2 YYNGEE, per germline. Between the trimmed V and J ends, which lost 3 bases and 0 bases, there was a span of 13 bases. The CDR3 is 16 residues long. Here the CDR3 DNA reads TGTGCCAGCAGCGAGCAGACAGATAGCTCCTACAATGAGCAGTTCTTC. Residues: CASSEQTDSSYNEQFF.

The V call is TRBV14, the J call TRBJ2-7; D may be TRBD2 (5 bases). This CDR3 comprises 15 residues. The V gene's germline CDR1 is SGHDN and CDR2 FVKESK. The germline V and J ends were trimmed by 6 bases and 3 bases, with 18 bases remaining between them. CDR3 protein: CASSPGGYGGYEQYF. CDR3 nucleotides: TGTGCCAGCAGTCCAGGCGGGTACGGCGGCTACGAGCAGTACTTC.

This clone appeared a few times. The V gene is TRBV6-5, the J gene TRBJ2-7, with TRBD1 identical over 9 bases. This CDR3 is built from 15 residues. CDR1 is MNHEY and CDR2 is SVGAGI in the germline V gene. Trimming cost V 6 bases and J 3 bases; bases outside gene matches: 9. Written as DNA, the CDR3 is TGTGCCAGCAGCACCCAAACAGGGGGCGGCTACGAGCAGTACTTC. This gives the protein CASSTQTGGGYEQYF.

This chain links TRBV11-2 with TRBJ2-1, with TRBD1 identical over 8 bases. The CDR3 spans 17 residues. Germline assignment: CDR1 SGHAT and CDR2 FQNNGV. After removal of 3 bases from V and 3 bases from J, the junction contained 10 bases not matched to a gene. This CDR3 reads CASSFRTGPPLYNEQFF. Here the CDR3 DNA reads TGTGCCAGCAGCTTCCGGACAGGGCCCCCACTCTACAATGAGCAGTTCTTC.

This clone appeared a few times. The CDR3, as DNA: TGTGCCAGCAGCGCAGAACTAGCGGACCACAATGAGCAGTTCTTC. It codes for CASSAELADHNEQFF. The chain joins TRBV9 to TRBJ2-1, with 8 bases aligning to TRBD2. Germline CDR1 SGDLS, CDR2 YYNGEE. V gave up 3 bases and J gave up 5 bases; unmatched junction bases: 7. The CDR3 is 15 amino acids.

The J gene is TRBJ1-4, the V gene TRBV7-8, with 7 bases aligning to TRBD1. The CDR3 consists of 14 residues. Germline-derived CDR1 and CDR2 are SGHVS and FQNEAQ. The V and J ends lost 3 bases and 6 bases, in that order; junction bases with no gene match: 4. CDR3 loop: CASSLAQGHEKLFF. In nucleotides, the CDR3 is TGTGCCAGCAGCTTGGCACAGGGGCATGAAAAACTGTTTTTT.

The rearrangement links TRBV10-3 to TRBJ2-7, with D perhaps matching TRBD2 (6 bases). Looked up from germline, CDR1 is ENHRY and CDR2 is SYGVKD. V was trimmed by 4 bases and J by 2 bases, leaving 21 bases between them. The CDR3 runs to 17 residues. The CDR3 here is CAISGGHGLALAYEQYF. CDR3 sequence (DNA): TGTGCCATCAGTGGGGGCCATGGTCTAGCGCTAGCCTACGAGCAGTACTTC.

This clone was counted between two and nine times. The chain carries TRBV7-2 and TRBJ1-2, with 7 bases lining up with TRBD1. Germline V gene lookup returns CDR1 SGHTA and CDR2 FQGNSA. The ends lost 4 bases at V and 4 bases at J; junction bases unmatched: 3. The CDR3 is 13 amino acids. CDR3 DNA sequence: TGTGCCAGCAGCTGGGACAGCATCTATGGCTACACCTTC. Residues: CASSWDSIYGYTF.

The chain is built from TRBV4-1 and TRBJ2-1; TRBD2 aligns across 11 bases. This CDR3 is built from 15 residues. The V and J ends lost 4 bases and 7 bases, in that order; junction bases with no gene match: 6. CDR1 MGHRA and CDR2 YSYEKL come from the germline V gene. CDR3 DNA: TGCGCCAGCAGCCTCGGACTAGCGGGTTCGAATGAGCAGTTCTTC. The encoded protein is CASSLGLAGSNEQFF.

This chain links TRBV19 with TRBJ2-2; TRBD2 aligns across 7 bases. Trimming removed 8 bases from V and 4 bases from J; junction bases left unmatched: 10. From germline, CDR1 is LNHDA and CDR2 SQIVND (reference sequence). The CDR3 has 15 residues. The CDR3 DNA sequence: TGTGCCAGTGAGGTGCGGGGGAGCCTCACCGGGGAGCTGTTTTTT. Translating it yields CASEVRGSLTGELFF.

This clone was detected a few times. The CDR3 here is CASSARGYQPQHF. The CDR3 DNA is TGTGCCAGCAGCGCTAGGGGGTATCAGCCCCAGCATTTT. This rearrangement joins TRBV7-6 to TRBJ1-5, with D perhaps matching TRBD1 (6 bases). The germline gives CDR1 SGHVS, CDR2 FNYEAQ. V was cut by 5 bases and J by 5 bases, with 10 bases left in between. CDR3 length: 13 amino acids.

The rearrangement uses TRBV5-8 and TRBJ2-5; 7 bases agree with TRBD1. The germline V gene has CDR1 SGHTS and CDR2 YDEGEE. The CDR3 is made up of 18 amino acids. V was pared by 1 base and J by 3 bases, with 15 bases of the junction left unmatched. CDR3: CASSLNRDSLVREETQYF. The CDR3 DNA sequence: TGTGCCAGCAGCTTGAACCGGGACAGCTTGGTCAGGGAAGAGACCCAGTACTTC.

V is TRBV11-3 and J is TRBJ2-3; TRBD1 aligns across 7 bases. V shed 4 bases and J 4 bases; nucleotides not matched to a gene: 5. Germline V gene data show CDR1 as SGHNT and CDR2 as YENEEA. This CDR3 has 14 residues. CDR3 protein: CASSSRTGSDTQYF. The CDR3 DNA reads TGTGCCAGCAGCTCCAGGACAGGTTCAGATACGCAGTATTTT.

This chain joins TRBV9 and TRBJ2-1, with TRBD2 matching over 10 bases. CDR1 and CDR2 from the germline V gene are SGDLS and YYNGEE. V lost 2 bases, J lost 4 bases, and 6 bases stayed unmatched. The CDR3 is 16 residues long. The CDR3 reads CASSVSKREGYNEQFF. The CDR3, as DNA: TGTGCCAGCAGCGTCTCGAAGCGGGAGGGTTACAATGAGCAGTTCTTC.

This chain connects TRBV7-9 to TRBJ2-7; D unresolved. Germline lookup yields CDR1 SEHNR and CDR2 FQNEAQ (reference sequence). This CDR3 comprises 14 residues. Trimming cost V 7 bases and J 9 bases, with 22 bases left between them. The CDR3 DNA reads TGTGCCAGCAACCCTATTCTGAGAGTGAATGCGCAGTACTTC. This translates into CASNPILRVNAQYF.

V gene TRBV6-1 combines with J gene TRBJ1-4; unclear D gene. The CDR3 extends over 18 amino acids. Germline assignment: CDR1 MNHNS and CDR2 SASEGT. V lost 1 base to trimming and J lost 7 bases, with 22 bases between them. As DNA, the CDR3 is TGTGCCAGCAGTGAAGGGGTCCGGCGGTTGTCAGCGAGTGAAAAACTGTTTTTT. This translates into CASSEGVRRLSASEKLFF.

V is TRBV20-1 and J is TRBJ1-5; D possibly corresponds to TRBD1 (5 bases). Germline V CDR1 and CDR2: DFQATT, SNEGSKA (reference sequence). V lost 3 bases and J 5 bases, leaving 11 bases between the germline ends. The CDR3 consists of 13 residues. This CDR3 reads CSASQGGDQPQHF. The DNA for the CDR3 is TGCAGTGCTAGTCAGGGAGGGGATCAGCCCCAGCATTTT.

The chain employs TRBV2 and TRBJ2-1; no clear D gene. CDR3 length: 15 amino acids. From germline, CDR1 is SNHLY and CDR2 FYNNEI. Trimming cost V 8 bases and J 0 bases, with 14 bases left between them. CDR3 sequence reads: CASGRSALSYNEQFF. The CDR3 DNA reads TGTGCCAGCGGTAGATCCGCTCTCTCCTACAATGAGCAGTTCTTC.

The genes are TRBV29-1 and TRBJ2-1; D is unresolved. Trimming removed 4 bases at V and 7 bases at J, with 8 bases between. The V gene's germline CDR1 is SQVTM and CDR2 ANQGSEA. This CDR3 is 11 amino acids long. The DNA of the CDR3 is TGCAGCGTTGCACAGACGAATGAGCAGTTCTTC. Its translation: CSVAQTNEQFF.

The genes are TRBV28 and TRBJ2-1; 10 bases map to TRBD2. The junction had 9 bases not matched to a gene; V was cut back by 6 bases and J by 4 bases. Germline V gene lookup returns CDR1 MDHEN and CDR2 SYDVKM. CDR3 length: 16 amino acids. The CDR3 loop reads CASRPPGLAYYNEQFF. CDR3 coding DNA: TGTGCCAGCAGGCCACCGGGACTAGCGTATTACAATGAGCAGTTCTTC.

This clone has just one count. The chain joins TRBV7-2 to TRBJ2-7, with 8 bases lining up with TRBD2. Germline CDR1 reads SGHTA; CDR2 reads FQGNSA. The junction had 14 bases not matched to a gene; V was cut back by 5 bases and J by 8 bases. This CDR3 region has 15 residues. The CDR3 DNA reads TGTGCCAGCAGCCCAGTCTGGGCGGGAGGCGTGAAGCAGTACTTC. Protein product: CASSPVWAGGVKQYF.

The J gene is TRBJ1-2, the V gene TRBV6-6; D may be TRBD1 (5 bases). Per the germline V gene, CDR1 is MNHNY and CDR2 is SVGAGI (reference sequence). The V end was cut by 11 bases, the J end by 0 bases, with 16 bases between. This CDR3 is built from 14 residues. The CDR3 bases are TGTGCCGCCGAGTTGGACAACCCTAACTATGGCTACACCTTC. Protein sequence: CAAELDNPNYGYTF.

The chain recombines TRBV7-7 with TRBJ2-7; D ambiguous. From germline, CDR1 is SSHAT and CDR2 FNYEAQ (reference sequence). The length of the CDR3 is 15 residues. V lost 0 bases, J lost 0 bases, and 9 bases lay in between. The CDR3 DNA reads as TGTGCCAGCAGCTTAGCAGCAGGCAGCTCCTACGAGCAGTACTTC. Encoded protein: CASSLAAGSSYEQYF.

The chain links TRBV5-1 to TRBJ2-2; 15 bases line up with TRBD2. The germline gives CDR1 SGHRS, CDR2 YFSETQ. The CDR3 totals 16 residues. J lost 8 bases, V lost 4 bases, and 6 bases had no gene match. The CDR3 spells CASSPGLAGGGGELFF. Written as DNA, the CDR3 is TGCGCCAGCAGCCCGGGACTAGCGGGAGGTGGAGGGGAGCTGTTTTTT.